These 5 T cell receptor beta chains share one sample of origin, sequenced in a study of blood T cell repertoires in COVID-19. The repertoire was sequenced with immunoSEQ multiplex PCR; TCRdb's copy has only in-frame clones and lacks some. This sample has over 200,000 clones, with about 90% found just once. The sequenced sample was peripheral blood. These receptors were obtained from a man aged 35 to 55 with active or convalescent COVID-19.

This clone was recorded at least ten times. CDR3 in DNA: TGTGCCAGCAGCGTAGGAGGGACAGGGGTGATGAAAACCGGGGAGCTGTTTTTT. Protein product: CASSVGGTGVMKTGELFF. This chain links TRBV9 with TRBJ2-2, with 10 bases matching TRBD1. Germline CDR1 reads SGDLS; CDR2 reads YYNGEE. The CDR3 covers 18 residues. The junction had 10 bases not matched to a gene; V was cut back by 0 bases and J by 5 bases.

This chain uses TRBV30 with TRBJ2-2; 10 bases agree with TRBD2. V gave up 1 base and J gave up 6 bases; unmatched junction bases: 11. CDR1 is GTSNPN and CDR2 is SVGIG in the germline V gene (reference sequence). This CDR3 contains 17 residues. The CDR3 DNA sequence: TGTGCCTGGAGTGGGCTAGCGGGAGTGCTTATGGCCGGGGAGCTGTTTTTT. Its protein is CAWSGLAGVLMAGELFF.

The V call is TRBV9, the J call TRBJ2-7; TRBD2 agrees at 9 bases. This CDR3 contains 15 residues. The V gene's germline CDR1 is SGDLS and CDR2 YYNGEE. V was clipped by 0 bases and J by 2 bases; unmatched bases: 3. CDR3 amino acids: CASSVGRGGTYEQYF. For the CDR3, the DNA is TGTGCCAGCAGCGTAGGGCGGGGGGGCACCTACGAGCAGTACTTC.

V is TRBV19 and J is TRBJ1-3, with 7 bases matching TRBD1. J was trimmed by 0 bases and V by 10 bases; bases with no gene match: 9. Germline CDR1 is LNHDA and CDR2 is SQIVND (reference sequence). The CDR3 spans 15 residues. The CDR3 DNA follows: TGTGCCACCACCCAGGGGGACAACTCTGGAAACACCATATATTTT. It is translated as CATTQGDNSGNTIYF.

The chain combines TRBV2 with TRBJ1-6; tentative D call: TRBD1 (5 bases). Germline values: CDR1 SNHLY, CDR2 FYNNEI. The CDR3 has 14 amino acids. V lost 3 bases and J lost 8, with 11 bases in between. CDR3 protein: CASSDRAQYSPLHF. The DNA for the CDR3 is TGTGCCAGCAGTGACAGGGCACAATATTCACCCCTCCACTTT.